The 28 T cell receptor beta chains below all came from one sample that was sequenced in a study of siplizumab effects on memory and regulatory T cells. Method: immunoSEQ multiplex PCR; TCRdb's copy keeps in-frame clones and lacks some. The profile covers around 87,000 clones, with just under 90% appearing a single time and about 15% taken by the ten largest. The sample comprised CD4+ T cells sorted from blood. The receptors stem from a human donor in good health.

CDR3 DNA sequence: TGTGCCTGGAGCCGCCAACAGAGTACTGAAGCTTTCTTT. Translation: CAWSRQQSTEAFF. The chain is built from TRBV30 and TRBJ1-1; D is undetermined. The CDR3 sequence is 13 residues long. Germline CDR1 reads GTSNPN; CDR2 reads SVGIG (reference sequence). Trimming left V 3 bases short and J 5 bases short, with 13 bases between.

V gene TRBV19 combines with J gene TRBJ1-1; weak D call: TRBD1 (5 bases). The V end was cut by 9 bases, the J end by 3 bases, with 17 bases between. The length of the CDR3 is 14 residues. From germline, CDR1 is LNHDA and CDR2 SQIVND (reference sequence). DNA of the CDR3: TGTGCCAGCCAGAGGGCAGGGAGGGACACTGAAGCTTTCTTT. Translated, it gives CASQRAGRDTEAFF.

This clone was seen just once. The CDR3 spells CASSSGQGEAFF. For the CDR3, the DNA is TGTGCCAGCTCATCCGGACAGGGGGAGGCTTTCTTT. The V gene is TRBV18, the J gene TRBJ1-1, with 10 positions matching TRBD1. Germline-derived CDR1 and CDR2 are KGHSH and LQKENI. This CDR3 is 12 amino acids long. The V and J ends lost 5 bases and 11 bases, in that order; junction bases with no gene match: 5.

J is TRBJ2-7 and V is TRBV7-8; TRBD1 agrees at 7 bases. There are 14 residues in the CDR3. V lost 1 base and J lost 2; bases outside the gene matches: 2. Germline lookup yields CDR1 SGHVS and CDR2 FQNEAQ. The CDR3 nucleotides read TGTGCCAGCAGCTTAGAGACAGGGACCTACGAGCAGTACTTC. It encodes CASSLETGTYEQYF.

The V gene is TRBV5-6, the J gene TRBJ2-1, with D hard to call. The CDR3 covers 12 residues. CDR1 and CDR2 from the germline V gene are SGHDT and YYEEEE. V lost 2 bases to trimming and J lost 8 bases, with 8 bases between them. The chain's CDR3 is CASSFPGDEQFF. Written as DNA, the CDR3 is TGTGCCAGCAGCTTTCCAGGCGATGAGCAGTTCTTC.

J is TRBJ1-1 and V is TRBV6-5, with D unclear. The V end lost 5 bases, the J end lost 10 bases, and 17 bases lay between the germline ends. CDR3 length equals 13 residues. Germline V CDR1 and CDR2: MNHEY, SVGAGI. The CDR3 loop reads CASSPFGGYGAFF. CDR3 sequence (DNA): TGTGCCAGCAGTCCCTTTGGAGGGTATGGAGCTTTCTTT.

J is TRBJ2-7 and V is TRBV28; TRBD2 aligns across 9 bases. The CDR3 length is 14 residues. Unmatched junction bases numbered 5, after V lost 3 bases and J lost 5 bases. CDR1 and CDR2 (germline): MDHEN, SYDVKM. Here the CDR3 reads CASSFLAGRDEQYF. DNA for the CDR3: TGTGCCAGCAGTTTCCTAGCGGGAAGGGACGAGCAGTACTTC. Complete variable domain (other parts from reference TRBV28 and TRBJ2-7): DVKVTQSSRYLVKRTGEKVFLECVQDMDHENMFWYRQDPGLGLRLIYFSYDVKMKEKGDIPEGYSVSREKKERFSLILESASTNQTSMYLCASSFLAGRDEQYFGPGTRLTVT.

The V gene is TRBV7-9, the J gene TRBJ2-2; no firm D call. The CDR3 has 13 residues. The germline V and J ends were trimmed by 4 bases and 7 bases, with 10 bases remaining between them. Germline V gives CDR1 SEHNR, CDR2 FQNEAQ (reference sequence). The DNA of the CDR3 is TGTGCCAGCAGCTCAGGCGAGTACGGGGAGCTGTTTTTT. Encoded protein: CASSSGEYGELFF.

This chain connects TRBV5-4 to TRBJ2-7; D not certain. This CDR3 is built from 16 residues. In germline, CDR1 is SGHNT, CDR2 YYREEE (reference sequence). V lost 5 bases, J lost 0 bases, and 18 bases lay in between. This chain's CDR3 is CASSPRRTVPSYEQYF. The DNA of the CDR3 is TGTGCCAGCAGTCCGAGGCGGACCGTGCCCTCCTACGAGCAGTACTTC. Using reference TRBV5-4 and TRBJ2-7 for the parts outside the CDR3, the full variable domain is ETGVTQSPTHLIKTRGQQVTLRCSSQSGHNTVSWYQQALGQGPQFIFQYYREEENGRGNFPPRFSGLQFPNYSSELNVNALELDDSALYLCASSPRRTVPSYEQYFGPGTRLTVT.

This chain joins TRBV19 and TRBJ1-5; D is uncertain. This CDR3 region has 15 residues. Per germline, CDR1 LNHDA and CDR2 SQIVND (reference sequence). The V gene lost 2 bases and the J gene lost 0 bases, with 8 bases spanning the gap. CDR3 coding DNA: TGTGCCAGTAGTATACGAGGCGATAGCAATCAGCCCCAGCATTTT. Translated: CASSIRGDSNQPQHF.

The CDR3: CASSLQGRRETQYF. The CDR3 DNA is TGTGCCAGCAGCTTACAAGGCCGGCGAGAGACCCAGTACTTC. The chain has TRBV11-2 and TRBJ2-5; D gene ambiguous. The CDR3 runs 14 residues. Trimming left V 2 bases short and J 4 bases short, with 11 bases between. Germline values: CDR1 SGHAT, CDR2 FQNNGV. The full variable domain, in which reference TRBV11-2 and TRBJ2-5 provide the parts outside the CDR3, is EAGVAQSPRYKIIEKRQSVAFWCNPISGHATLYWYQQILGQGPKLLIQFQNNGVVDDSQLPKDRFSAERLKGVDSTLKIQPAKLEDSAVYLCASSLQGRRETQYFGPGTRLLVL.

This chain uses TRBV7-3 with TRBJ2-6; 8 bases line up with TRBD2. The trim removed 2 bases at V and 0 bases at J, leaving 18 bases unmatched. Germline CDR1 SGHTA, CDR2 FQGTGA. This CDR3 has 22 amino acids. The CDR3 nucleotides read TGTGCCAGCAGCTTATCTGCGGGGGGAGTTTCGGGGACCGCCTCTGGGGCCAACGTCCTGACTTTC. Protein product: CASSLSAGGVSGTASGANVLTF.

V gene TRBV15 combines with J gene TRBJ1-2; no reliable D call. V was cut by 1 base and J by 8 bases, with 17 bases left in between. The CDR3 consists of 15 residues. Germline V gene data show CDR1 as LNHNV and CDR2 as YYDKDF (reference sequence). CDR3 sequence reads: CATSRVAGDPRGYTF. As DNA, the CDR3 is TGTGCCACCAGCAGAGTTGCAGGTGACCCCCGGGGCTACACCTTC.

The chain combines TRBV7-9 with TRBJ1-2, with D possibly matching TRBD1 (6 bases). This CDR3 comprises 15 residues. The germline V gene encodes CDR1 SEHNR and CDR2 FQNEAQ (reference sequence). With 4 bases removed from V and 8 bases from J, the gap between germline ends came to 20 bases. This CDR3 reads CASSSPGQGMRGYTF. The DNA of the CDR3 is TGTGCCAGCAGCTCCCCGGGCCAGGGGATGCGGGGCTACACCTTC.

V and J are TRBV14 and TRBJ1-3, with 9 bases matching TRBD1. CDR3 size: 16 residues. V lost 4 bases and J lost 2; bases outside the gene matches: 6. Germline CDR1 is SGHDN and CDR2 is FVKESK. The chain's CDR3 is CASSLSGTGTGNTIYF. DNA of the CDR3: TGTGCCAGCAGCCTTAGCGGGACAGGGACTGGAAACACCATATATTTT.

This chain uses TRBV29-1 with TRBJ2-7; either TRBD1 or TRBD2 may fit D (5 bases each). This CDR3 region has 14 residues. CDR1 and CDR2 from the germline V gene are SQVTM and ANQGSEA. V lost 4 bases, J lost 6 bases, and 19 bases lay in between. CDR3 sequence (DNA): TGCAGCGTTGTAGGACGGACGGGACGGGCCGAGCAGTACTTC. This codes for CSVVGRTGRAEQYF.

The rearrangement uses TRBV2 and TRBJ2-2; TRBD2 agrees at 11 bases. The CDR3 contains 15 residues. Germline values: CDR1 SNHLY, CDR2 FYNNEI. V lost 6 bases and J lost 8; bases outside the gene matches: 8. Here the CDR3 DNA reads TGTGCCAGCAGCCCGACTAGCGGGATGGGTGGGGAGCTGTTTTTT. This sequence encodes CASSPTSGMGGELFF.

This sequence joins TRBV2 and TRBJ2-5; 8 nucleotides agree with TRBD2. The germline CDR1 and CDR2 sequences are SNHLY and FYNNEI. This CDR3 spans 13 amino acids. V lost 3 bases, J lost 10 bases, and 7 bases stayed unmatched. The CDR3 DNA reads TGTGCCAGCAGTGAGGGGCCCGCGGGAGGCCAGTACTTC. It translates to CASSEGPAGGQYF.

The rearrangement uses TRBV28 and TRBJ1-4, with TRBD1 identical over 10 bases. CDR1 MDHEN and CDR2 SYDVKM come from the germline V gene. The CDR3 contains 16 residues. The V segment lost 3 bases and the J segment 11 bases; nucleotides outside the gene matches: 12. The CDR3 DNA follows: TGTGCCAGCAGTTTCGACAGGGGGCATGGGGTGGTGAAACTGTTTTTT. This translates into CASSFDRGHGVVKLFF. Variable domain in full (rest from reference TRBV28 and TRBJ1-4): DVKVTQSSRYLVKRTGEKVFLECVQDMDHENMFWYRQDPGLGLRLIYFSYDVKMKEKGDIPEGYSVSREKKERFSLILESASTNQTSMYLCASSFDRGHGVVKLFFGSGTQLSVL.

The rearrangement links TRBV4-2 to TRBJ1-4, with TRBD1 matching 9 bases. Looked up from germline, CDR1 is LGHNA and CDR2 is YNFKEQ. The CDR3 is 15 amino acids. Trimming cost V 2 bases and J 6 bases; bases outside gene matches: 4. The CDR3 reads CASSQPGQGHEKLFF. The DNA for the CDR3 is TGTGCCAGCAGCCAACCGGGACAGGGTCATGAAAAACTGTTTTTT.

This chain uses TRBV7-9 with TRBJ1-2; TRBD1 aligns across 9 bases. The length of the CDR3 is 15 residues. V lost 5 bases and J lost 2; bases outside the gene matches: 6. Germline V gene data show CDR1 as SEHNR and CDR2 as FQNEAQ (reference sequence). CDR3 coding DNA: TGTGCCAGCAGCCCGGGACAGGGAGGGAACTATGGCTACACCTTC. The encoded protein is CASSPGQGGNYGYTF.

The V and J genes are TRBV29-1 and TRBJ2-5; TRBD1 matches 9 bases. This CDR3 contains 13 residues. V dropped 2 bases and J dropped 5; count of bases not matched to a gene: 3. CDR1 is SQVTM and CDR2 is ANQGSEA in the germline V gene. This chain's CDR3 is CSVEKGQGETQYF. The CDR3 bases are TGCAGCGTTGAAAAGGGACAGGGTGAGACCCAGTACTTC.

The chain recombines TRBV6-4 with TRBJ2-1, with D uncertain. Per the germline V gene, CDR1 is MRHNA and CDR2 is SNTAGT. The CDR3 extends over 14 amino acids. Trimming pared 2 bases from V and 3 bases from J, leaving 8 bases between. Written as DNA, the CDR3 is TGTGCCAGCAGTGACAGGGAAAGCTACAATGAGCAGTTCTTC. Its translation is CASSDRESYNEQFF.

The chain combines TRBV10-3 with TRBJ2-4, with D maybe TRBD2 (5 bases). Germline CDR1 reads ENHRY; CDR2 reads SYGVKD. The CDR3 runs to 14 residues. V lost 0 bases and J lost 7, with 10 bases in between. The chain's CDR3 is CAISESDRRNIQYF. CDR3 bases: TGTGCCATCAGTGAGTCGGACCGGAGGAACATTCAGTACTTC.

V usage is TRBV7-9 and J usage is TRBJ1-4; 7 positions match TRBD1. The germline V gene has CDR1 SEHNR and CDR2 FQNEAQ (reference sequence). With 4 bases clipped from V and 5 bases from J, the junction kept 4 bases outside the gene matches. This CDR3 has 14 amino acids. The CDR3 DNA sequence: TGTGCCAGCAGCTCGGGACAGCCGAATGAAAAACTGTTTTTT. It translates to CASSSGQPNEKLFF.

The J gene is TRBJ1-1, the V gene TRBV29-1; D remains ambiguous. In germline, CDR1 is SQVTM, CDR2 ANQGSEA. The CDR3 totals 13 residues. The V gene lost 3 bases and the J gene lost 3 bases, with 11 bases spanning the gap. CDR3 residues: CSVEAFLHTEAFF. DNA for the CDR3: TGCAGCGTTGAGGCATTTCTTCACACTGAAGCTTTCTTT. Combining the CDR3 with reference TRBV29-1 and TRBJ1-1 gives the whole variable domain SAVISQKPSRDICQRGTSLTIQCQVDSQVTMMFWYRQQPGQSLTLIATANQGSEATYESGFVIDKFPISRPNLTFSTLTVSNMSPEDSSIYLCSVEAFLHTEAFFGQGTRLTVV.

V usage is TRBV18 and J usage is TRBJ2-4, with D possibly being TRBD2 (5 bases). Germline assignment: CDR1 KGHSH and CDR2 LQKENI. This CDR3 contains 18 residues. V lost 0 bases and J lost 0, with 15 bases in between. The CDR3 loop is CASSPPGWSGKAKNIQYF. The CDR3 nucleotides are TGTGCCAGCTCACCACCAGGGTGGTCGGGGAAAGCCAAAAACATTCAGTACTTC.

This chain uses TRBV4-1 with TRBJ2-1; D is uncertain. The length of the CDR3 is 17 residues. Germline CDR1 MGHRA, CDR2 YSYEKL. Trimming took 0 bases from V and 0 from J, leaving 12 bases between them. The DNA of the CDR3 is TGCGCCAGCAGCCAAGAAGACACTTTGAGCTCCTACAATGAGCAGTTCTTC. The encoded protein is CASSQEDTLSSYNEQFF.